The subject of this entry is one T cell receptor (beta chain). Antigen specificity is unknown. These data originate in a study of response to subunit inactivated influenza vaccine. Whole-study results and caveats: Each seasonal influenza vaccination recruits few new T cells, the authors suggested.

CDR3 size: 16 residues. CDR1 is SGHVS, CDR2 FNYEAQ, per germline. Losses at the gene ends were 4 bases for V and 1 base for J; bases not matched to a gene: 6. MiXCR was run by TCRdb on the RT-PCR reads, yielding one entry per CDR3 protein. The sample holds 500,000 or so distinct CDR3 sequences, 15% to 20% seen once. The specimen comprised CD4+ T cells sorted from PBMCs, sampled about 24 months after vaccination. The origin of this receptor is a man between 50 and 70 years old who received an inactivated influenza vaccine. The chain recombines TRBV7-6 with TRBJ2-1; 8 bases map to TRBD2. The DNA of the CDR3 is TGTGCCAGCAGCTCTTTGACTAGCGCTTCCTACAATGAGCAGTTCTTC. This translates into CASSSLTSASYNEQFF. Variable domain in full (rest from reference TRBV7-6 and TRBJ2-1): GAGVSQSPRYKVTKRGQDVALRCDPISGHVSLYWYRQALGQGPEFLTYFNYEAQQDKSGLPNDRFSAERPEGSISTLTIQRTEQRDSAMYRCASSSLTSASYNEQFFGPGTRLTVL.